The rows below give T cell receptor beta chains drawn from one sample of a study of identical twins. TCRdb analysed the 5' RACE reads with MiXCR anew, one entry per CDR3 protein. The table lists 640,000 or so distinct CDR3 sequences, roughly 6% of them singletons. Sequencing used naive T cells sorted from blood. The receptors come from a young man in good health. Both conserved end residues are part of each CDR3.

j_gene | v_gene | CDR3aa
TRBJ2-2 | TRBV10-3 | CAISRELDTGELFF
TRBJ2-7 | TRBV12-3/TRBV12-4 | CASTLAGSYEQYF
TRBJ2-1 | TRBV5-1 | CASSLARGAYNEQFF
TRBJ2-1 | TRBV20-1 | CSAEKLAGQSSYNEQFF
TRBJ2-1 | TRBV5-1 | CASTQSVGASIYNEQFF
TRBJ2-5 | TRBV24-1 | CATSEGGVETQYF
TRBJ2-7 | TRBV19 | CASSIGLVSGSEQYF
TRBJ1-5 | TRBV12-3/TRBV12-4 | CASSTDGSNQPQHF
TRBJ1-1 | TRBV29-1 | CSVANRGHTEAFF
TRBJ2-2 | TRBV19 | CASSATGGREELFF
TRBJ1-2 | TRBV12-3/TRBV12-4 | CASTPRTFPGGYTF
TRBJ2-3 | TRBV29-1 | CSVTGTGVTDTQYF
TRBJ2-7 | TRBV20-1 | CSASGSTYEQYF
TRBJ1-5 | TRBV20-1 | CSARPSGAWGNQPQHF
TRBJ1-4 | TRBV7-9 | CASSLAETFEEKLFF
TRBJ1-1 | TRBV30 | CAWSVQGTWKAFF
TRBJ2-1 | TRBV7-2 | CASSLEGTRRYEQFF
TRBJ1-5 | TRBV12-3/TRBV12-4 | CATSDRGVRQPQHF
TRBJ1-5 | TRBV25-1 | CASSEKGVNQPQHF
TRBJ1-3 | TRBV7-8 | CASSLGTGNSGNTIYF
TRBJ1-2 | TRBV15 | CATTTGQGVSYGYTF
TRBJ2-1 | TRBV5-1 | CASSDRTASVSYNEQFF
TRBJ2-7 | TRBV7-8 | CASSLGGMDEQYF
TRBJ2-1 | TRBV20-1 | CSARDRGGRRPNEQFF
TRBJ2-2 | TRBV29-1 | CSVGRLAGGYAGELFF
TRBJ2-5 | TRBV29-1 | CSVVRQPQETQYF
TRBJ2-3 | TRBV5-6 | CASSPGTAPQDTQYF
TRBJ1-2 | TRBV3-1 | CASSPAGDGRSYYTF
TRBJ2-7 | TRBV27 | CASSSLLAGGYEQYF
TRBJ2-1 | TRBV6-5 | CASSYHLVGEQFF
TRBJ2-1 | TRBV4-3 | CASSQHDSGGAYNEQFF
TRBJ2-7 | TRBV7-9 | CASSGATGSSYEQYF
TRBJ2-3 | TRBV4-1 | CASSQEKWSDTQYF
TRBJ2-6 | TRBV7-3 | CASSLPRQGFSGANVLTF
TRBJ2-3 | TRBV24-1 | CATSDPMTDTQYF
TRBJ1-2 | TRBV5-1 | CASSLAPGVNTF
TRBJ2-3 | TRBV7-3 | CASSLTTSGATDTQYF
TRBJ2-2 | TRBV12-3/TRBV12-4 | CASSFGPPGELFF
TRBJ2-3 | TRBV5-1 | CASSETVTDTQYF
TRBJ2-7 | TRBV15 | CATSSETGPSEQYF
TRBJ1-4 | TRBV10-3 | CAISGDRGLEKLFF
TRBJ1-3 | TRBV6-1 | CASGRDSGNTIYF
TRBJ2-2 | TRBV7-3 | CASSLLGGSDGELFF
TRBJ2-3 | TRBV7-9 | CASSRTSGYTDTQYF